The rows below give T cell receptor beta chains drawn from one sample of a study of vaccination and CD4 T cells after COVID-19. TCRdb recomputed calls from the PCR reads with MiXCR, one row per CDR3 protein. The profile covers under 5,500 distinct CDR3 sequences, with under 25% appearing a single time and less than 25% taken by the ten largest. These receptors' targets are unknown. Sequencing used CD4+ T cells from blood, cultured in vitro. These receptors all come from a human donor who had recovered from COVID-19. CDR3s leave out the opening cysteine and the closing phenylalanine or tryptophan. The order of the fields is V gene, CDR3 protein.

>TRBV7-2
ASSLDGNFQETQY
>TRBV11-1
ASSLLARENTDTQY
>TRBV7-8
ASSLYDSPTDTQY
>TRBV5-1
ASSKGHFYEQF
>TRBV20-1
SARGAGDQETQY
>TRBV6-1
ASSEPRQPPYEQY
>TRBV6-1
ASSRGAGGQPQH
>TRBV5-1
ASSPGLYLNTEAF
>TRBV12-3/TRBV12-4
ASSPGLASTDTQY
>TRBV30
AWSAVYFEQY
>TRBV27
ASSRGGGGREQF
>TRBV6-5
ASSYFVPSGSNNSPLH
>TRBV7-9
ASSSTGGSGNTIY
>TRBV30
AWTRKQGSEAF
>TRBV5-8
ASSLAKSGGYPYEQY
>TRBV7-6
ASSLAGTGSAEAF
>TRBV2
ASSEPGKLSDTQY
>TRBV9
ASSPRGGGTYNEQF
>TRBV12-3/TRBV12-4
ASSLLIDTNYGYT
>TRBV20-1
SARDTGYEQY
>TRBV27
ASSLSFGLEKLF
>TRBV5-6
ASSSGQYRGTQY
>TRBV2
ASSEPAEEADTQY
>TRBV7-2
ASSSPREQF
>TRBV12-3/TRBV12-4
ASSWTSGDIQY
>TRBV12-5
ASAPEPGETQY
>TRBV27
ASSPRDRVFSPLN
>TRBV7-9
ASSMTGSRTEAF
>TRBV20-1
SALTGTVDNEQF
>TRBV5-3
ARSFREANYGYT
>TRBV6-1
ASNFGSRATGELF
>TRBV5-8
ASSTSDSPYEQY
>TRBV19
ASSNAATNTGELF
>TRBV12-3/TRBV12-4
ASKNRGGYGYT
>TRBV7-8
ASSLAEGLSYEQY
>TRBV20-1
SVRGLNTEAF
>TRBV19
ASHRGGSGTGELF
>TRBV10-3
AISGGGGNTEAF
>TRBV6-5
ASSLRTGGVNTEAF
>TRBV6-1
ASRRDRSTEAF
>TRBV6-1
ANSEVRNDGYT
>TRBV6-1
ASTRQGTEAF
>TRBV10-3
AITRDLSSPLH
>TRBV14
ASSQLPGRGTGELF
>TRBV20-1
SARGQGADQPQH
>TRBV20-1
SAREDRGNSPLH
>TRBV19
ASRGLMNTGELF
>TRBV2
ASSGRTLNIQY
>TRBV4-1
ASSQDYGEHRTDTQY
>TRBV10-1
ASSESTDYGYT
>TRBV12-5
ASGLEGLGTEAF